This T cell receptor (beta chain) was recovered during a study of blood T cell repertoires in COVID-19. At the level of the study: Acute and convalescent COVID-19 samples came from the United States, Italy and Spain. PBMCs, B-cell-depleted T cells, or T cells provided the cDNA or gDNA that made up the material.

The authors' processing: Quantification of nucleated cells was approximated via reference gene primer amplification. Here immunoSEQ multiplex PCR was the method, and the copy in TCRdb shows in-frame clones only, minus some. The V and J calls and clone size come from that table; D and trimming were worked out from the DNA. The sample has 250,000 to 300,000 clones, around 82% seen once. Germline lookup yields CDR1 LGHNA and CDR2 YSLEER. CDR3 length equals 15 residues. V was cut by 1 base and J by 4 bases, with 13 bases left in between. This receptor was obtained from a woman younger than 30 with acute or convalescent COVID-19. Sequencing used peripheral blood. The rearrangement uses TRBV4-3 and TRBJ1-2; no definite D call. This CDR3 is CASSQAGASLYGYTF. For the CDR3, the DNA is TGCGCCAGCAGCCAAGCTGGAGCAAGCCTCTATGGCTACACCTTC.